These 7 T cell receptor beta chains share one sample of origin, sequenced in a study of STAT5B mutations in CD4+ large granular lymphocyte leukemia. Clones were sequenced by immunoSEQ multiplex PCR, and TCRdb holds only the in-frame ones, with some missing. Of approximately 28,000 clones listed, 85% to 90% were seen once; the top ten hold over 0.4%. The sample comprised CD4+ T cells from blood buffy coats. All receptors come from a human donor in good health.

As regards this clone: The junction differs from germline at one of its ends, possibly a read error. The rearrangement links TRBV27 to TRBJ2-1; D is possibly TRBD2 (6 bases). CDR3 length: 14 residues. Per germline, CDR1 MNHEY and CDR2 SMNVEV (reference sequence). The CDR3 coding sequence is TGTGCCAGCAGCCGGGACTCACCCTACAATAAGCAGTTCTTC. Translated: CASSRDSPYNKQFF.

V usage is TRBV28 and J usage is TRBJ2-5; D gene unclear. Germline-derived CDR1 and CDR2 are MDHEN and SYDVKM. Trimming removed 2 bases from V and 4 bases from J, with 5 bases in between. CDR3 length: 12 amino acids. The CDR3 DNA is TGTGCCAGCAGTTTAAACCCAGAGACCCAGTACTTC. It translates to CASSLNPETQYF.

The chain carries TRBV29-1 and TRBJ2-7; the match to TRBD2 covers 11 bases. V was clipped by 4 bases and J by 5 bases; unmatched bases: 7. The CDR3 sequence is 14 residues long. Germline assignment: CDR1 SQVTM and CDR2 ANQGSEA. CDR3 protein: CSVAATSGIHEQYF. DNA for the CDR3: TGCAGCGTTGCTGCGACTAGCGGGATCCACGAGCAGTACTTC.

This clone was picked up a small number of times. The CDR3, as DNA: TGCGCCAGCAGCTTGCGCGGGAACGATGACGGGGAGCTGTTTTTT. It yields the protein CASSLRGNDDGELFF. This chain joins TRBV5-1 and TRBJ2-2, with D possibly TRBD2 on 6 matching bases. CDR1 SGHRS and CDR2 YFSETQ come from the germline V gene. Trimming pared 1 base from V and 7 bases from J, leaving 14 bases between. The CDR3 totals 15 residues.

This sequence joins TRBV7-9 and TRBJ2-7; D possibly corresponds to TRBD2 (6 bases). This CDR3 is built from 17 residues. CDR1 is SEHNR, CDR2 FQNEAQ, per germline (reference sequence). Trimming stripped 0 bases from V and 3 bases from J, with 18 bases between. CDR3 bases: TGTGCCAGCAGCTTAGCGGGACTTTCCTCCGAGCGCTACGAGCAGTACTTC. This sequence encodes CASSLAGLSSERYEQYF.

This clone was recorded once. CDR3 nucleotides: TGTGCCAGCAGCACATTAGCGGGAGGGGCCTACAATGAGCAGTTCTTC. Amino acids: CASSTLAGGAYNEQFF. The V and J genes are TRBV7-8 and TRBJ2-1, with 11 bases identical to TRBD2. The CDR3 is 16 amino acids. Germline lookup yields CDR1 SGHVS and CDR2 FQNEAQ. V shed 5 bases, J shed 2 bases, and the junction held 5 bases outside the gene matches.

This clone was detected only once. The rearrangement joins TRBV2 to TRBJ2-7; D unclear. Germline CDR1 and CDR2: SNHLY and FYNNEI. The CDR3 sequence is 12 residues long. V gave up 5 bases and J gave up 3 bases, with 8 bases separating them. The CDR3 is CASSFTSYEQYF. CDR3 DNA: TGTGCCAGCAGTTTCACCAGCTACGAGCAGTACTTC. The full variable domain, its missing parts supplied by reference TRBV2 and TRBJ2-7, is EPEVTQTPSHQVTQMGQEVILRCVPISNHLYFYWYRQILGQKVEFLVSFYNNEISEKSEIFDDQFSVERPDGSNFTLKIRSTKLEDSAMYFCASSFTSYEQYFGPGTRLTVT.